One sample yielded the 2 T cell receptor beta chains listed below, sequenced in a study of identical twins. TCRdb re-derived calls from the 5' RACE reads in MiXCR, one entry per CDR3 protein. The data show around 1.7 million distinct CDR3 sequences, under 35% seen once. Material for sequencing was cord blood. The receptors shown here come from a newborn girl in good health.

The rearrangement links TRBV20-1 to TRBJ2-7; D may match TRBD1 or TRBD2 (5 bases each). With 3 bases removed from V and 4 bases from J, the gap between germline ends came to 22 bases. CDR3 length: 16 residues. Germline-derived CDR1 and CDR2 are DFQATT and SNEGSKA (reference sequence). The CDR3 coding sequence is TGCAGTGCTAGCCCGATAAGAGGGGAGTATTGGTACGAGCAGTACTTC. It is translated as CSASPIRGEYWYEQYF.

In this sample, this clonotype turned up many times. This chain uses TRBV6-1 with TRBJ1-1; D is ambiguous. Germline V CDR1 and CDR2: MNHNS, SASEGT. Trimming cost V 6 bases and J 4 bases, with 9 bases left between them. The CDR3 has 12 residues. CDR3 nucleotides: TGTGCCAGCAGCCCTCGGCGCACTGAAGCTTTCTTT. Translation gives CASSPRRTEAFF.